The clone carrying this T cell receptor (beta chain) was observed once. Its cognate antigen is unknown. Sequencing used immunoSEQ multiplex PCR; TCRdb keeps in-frame clones, though not all of them. The sample holds approximately 420,000 clones, around nine tenths seen once. The data stem from a study of Ad26.COV2.S vaccination and SARS-CoV-2 variants. Study overall: Vaccine-arm donor from the placebo-controlled COV1001 Ad26.COV2.S trial. Participants got Ad26.COV2.S intramuscularly, once or twice 56 days apart.

Overall study findings and caveats: Considerable breadth of spike-specific CD8+ and CD4+ T cell responses has reportedly been documented following vaccination.

The CDR3 totals 18 residues. Germline lookup yields CDR1 LNHNV and CDR2 YYDKDF (reference sequence). With 1 base removed from V and 1 base from J, the gap between germline ends came to 17 bases. Documented treatment: some 19 received Ad26.COV2.S at low or high dose, single or two shots; roughly 5 received placebo; per-sample allocation not given. Sampling happened 63 days after the first vaccine or placebo injection. The chain combines TRBV15 with TRBJ1-5; D possibly corresponds to TRBD1 (6 bases). The input for sequencing was peripheral blood, taken in a trial of Ad26.COV2.S vaccine versus placebo. The clonotype comes from a person between 18 and 65 years old who received the Ad26.COV2.S COVID-19 vaccine or a placebo. The CDR3 sequence: CATSRGGPGVLSNQPQHF. Written as DNA, the CDR3 is TGTGCCACCAGCAGAGGAGGGCCAGGGGTATTAAGCAATCAGCCCCAGCATTTT.